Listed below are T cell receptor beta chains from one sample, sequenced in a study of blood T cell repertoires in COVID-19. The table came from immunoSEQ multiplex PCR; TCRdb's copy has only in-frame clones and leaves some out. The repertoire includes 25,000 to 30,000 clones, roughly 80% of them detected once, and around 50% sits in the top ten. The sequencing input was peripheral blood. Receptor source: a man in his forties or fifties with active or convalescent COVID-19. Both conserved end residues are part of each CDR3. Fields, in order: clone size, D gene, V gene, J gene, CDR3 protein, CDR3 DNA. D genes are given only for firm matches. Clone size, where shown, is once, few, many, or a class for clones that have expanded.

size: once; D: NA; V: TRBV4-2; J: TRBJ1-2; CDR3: CASSQQDYGYTF; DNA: TGTGCCAGCAGCCAACAGGACTATGGCTACACCTTC
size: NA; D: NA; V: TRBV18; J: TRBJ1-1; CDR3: CASSPGKPPNTEAFF; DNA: TGTGCCAGCTCACCGGGCAAACCCCCTAACACTGAAGCTTTCTTT
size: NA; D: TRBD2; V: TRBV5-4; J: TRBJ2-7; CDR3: CASSLDWREGTYEQYF; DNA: TGTGCCAGCAGCTTGGATTGGAGGGAGGGAACCTACGAGCAGTACTTC
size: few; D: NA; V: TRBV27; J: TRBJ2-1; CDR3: CASRGTFLGEEQFF; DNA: TGTGCCAGCAGAGGGACTTTCCTCGGGGAGGAGCAGTTCTTC
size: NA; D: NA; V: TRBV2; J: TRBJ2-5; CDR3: CASQDSQETQYF; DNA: TGTGCCAGTCAGGACAGCCAAGAGACCCAGTACTTC
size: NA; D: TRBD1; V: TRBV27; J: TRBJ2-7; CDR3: CASSLHPGQGRNEQYF; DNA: TGTGCCAGCAGTCTTCACCCCGGACAGGGTAGGAACGAGCAGTACTTC
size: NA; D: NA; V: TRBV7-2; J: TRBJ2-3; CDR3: CASSLVGGRAPDTQYF; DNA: TGTGCCAGCAGCTTAGTAGGGGGGAGGGCCCCAGATACGCAGTATTTT
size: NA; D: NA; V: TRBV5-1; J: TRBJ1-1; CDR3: CASRSISSLNTEAFF; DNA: TGCGCCAGCAGGTCAATTAGTTCTCTGAACACTGAAGCTTTCTTT
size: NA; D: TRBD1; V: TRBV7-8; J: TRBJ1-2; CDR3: CASSLGQGRNYGYTF; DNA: TGTGCCAGCAGCCTAGGACAGGGTCGAAACTATGGCTACACCTTC
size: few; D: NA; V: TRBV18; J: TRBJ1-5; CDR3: CASSPDQIAVSKPQHF; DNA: TGTGCCAGCTCACCAGATCAGATCGCGGTCAGCAAGCCCCAGCATTTT
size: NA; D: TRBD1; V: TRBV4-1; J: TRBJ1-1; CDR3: CASSMGQGSNTEAFF; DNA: TGCGCCAGCTCCATGGGACAGGGTTCGAACACTGAAGCTTTCTTT